This T cell receptor beta chain was observed in a study of technical replicates of blood from four donors. Germline CDR1 reads KGHSH; CDR2 reads LQKENI. This CDR3 is built from 14 residues. Germline trimming cut 2 bases from V and 5 bases from J; bases unmatched to any gene: 2. Sequenced by immunoSEQ multiplex PCR; TCRdb stores in-frame clones only, minus some. The profile covers over 55,000 clones, with about 86% appearing a single time and about 5.1% taken by the ten largest. The source material was PBMCs. The source is a human donor in good health. Some clones in this sample may be carry-over from other donors' samples. The V call is TRBV18, the J call TRBJ1-1; 10 bases line up with TRBD1. In nucleotides, the CDR3 is TGTGCCAGCTCACCAGGGACAGGGGTAACTGAAGCTTTCTTT. Its translation is CASSPGTGVTEAFF.